The T cell receptor beta chain described here comes from a study of cytomegalovirus exposure and HLA in healthy donors. Study outcomes and limitations: Most TCR beta V segments were productive about 87% or about 30% of the time in an earlier analysis.

On this clone itself: Its antigen is currently unknown.

The germline CDR1 and CDR2 sequences are SGHAT and FQNNGV. The CDR3 extends over 16 amino acids. V shed 5 bases and J 3 bases; nucleotides not matched to a gene: 9. 60 Vbeta and 13 Jbeta primers were used in PCR. In the original workflow: It was a later analysis that counted tens of millions of unique TCR beta chains, of which around 11 million were shared. Clones were sequenced by immunoSEQ multiplex PCR, and TCRdb holds only the in-frame ones, with some missing. V, J and clone size are taken as reported in that table, and D and trimming were inferred from the DNA itself. In the table there are over 150,000 clones, about four fifths of which are singletons. Nominal health characterized the donors when sampled, though unrecorded immune exposures were likely.

The chain couples TRBV11-2 to TRBJ1-2, with 10 nucleotides matching TRBD1. The clonotype originates from a woman in her forties or fifties in good health and CMV-seropositive. Sequenced sample: PBMCs. CDR3 protein: CASSQIAGTGDYGYTF. In nucleotides, the CDR3 is TGTGCCAGCAGCCAAATCGCCGGGACAGGGGACTATGGCTACACCTTC.